A single sample gave rise to the 10 T cell receptor beta chains below, sequenced in a study of identical twins. TCRdb reprocessed the 5' RACE reads with MiXCR, giving one entry per CDR3 protein. The data contain 210,000 or so distinct CDR3 sequences, around 8.1% of them seen just once; the ten biggest clones take up about 1.8%. Another study also made use of these data, one on yellow fever vaccine responses in identical twins.

Material for sequencing was memory (CD45RO+) T cells sorted from blood. Receptors originate from a woman aged 18-35 years in good health.

This clonotype was counted only a few times. The rearrangement uses TRBV29-1 and TRBJ2-1; tentatively, D is TRBD1 or TRBD2 (6 bases each). The CDR3 consists of 15 residues. V gave up 3 bases and J gave up 0 bases, with 12 bases separating them. The germline gives CDR1 SQVTM, CDR2 ANQGSEA. The CDR3 nucleotides are TGCAGCGTTGATGAAGGGGGGAGCTCCTACAATGAGCAGTTCTTC. This sequence encodes CSVDEGGSSYNEQFF.

This clonotype was seen only a few times. The chain links TRBV5-5 to TRBJ2-7; 10 nucleotides line up with TRBD1. The V gene's germline CDR1 is SGHKS and CDR2 YYEKEE (reference sequence). The V segment lost 3 bases and the J segment 5 bases; nucleotides outside the gene matches: 8. CDR3 size: 15 residues. The CDR3 coding sequence is TGTGCCAGCAGCTATCCGGGACAGGGGATCCACGAGCAGTACTTC. Protein: CASSYPGQGIHEQYF.

This clonotype has only a few counts. DNA for the CDR3: TGCAGCGTAGTCATGGTCTCTAGCTCCTACGAGCAGTACTTC. This gives the protein CSVVMVSSSYEQYF. The J gene is TRBJ2-7, the V gene TRBV29-1; D ambiguous. Germline CDR1 and CDR2: SQVTM and ANQGSEA. This CDR3 is built from 14 residues. Trimming removed 6 bases at V and 0 bases at J, with 15 bases between.

This clonotype was detected only a few times. The V and J genes are TRBV10-3 and TRBJ2-3; 11 bases map to TRBD1. V was clipped by 4 bases and J by 3 bases; unmatched bases: 9. Germline V gene lookup returns CDR1 ENHRY and CDR2 SYGVKD. The CDR3 sequence is 17 residues long. CDR3 coding DNA: TGTGCCATCAGTGGTAACAGGGGACAGGGGGGGACAGATACGCAGTATTTT. It yields the protein CAISGNRGQGGTDTQYF.

This clonotype was detected ten times or more. The chain employs TRBV12-3 or TRBV12-4 and TRBJ1-4; no definite D call. Trimming cost V 10 bases and J 7 bases, with 10 bases left between them. The length of the CDR3 is 11 residues. The CDR3 DNA sequence: TGTGCCACCCGTATGGTTGAAAAACTGTTTTTT. This gives the protein CATRMVEKLFF.

This clonotype was seen at least ten times. V is TRBV24-1 and J is TRBJ2-5; 11 bases map to TRBD2. With V trimmed by 4 bases and J by 0 bases, 3 bases remained unmatched. The CDR3 spans 16 residues. From germline, CDR1 is KGHDR and CDR2 SFDVKD. The CDR3, as DNA: TGTGCCACCAGTGACCCTAGCGGGGGGTACCAAGAGACCCAGTACTTC. Translation: CATSDPSGGYQETQYF.

Details on this clonotype: At one of its ends the junction is not consistent with the germline gene, which may arise from a read error. The chain couples TRBV12-3 or TRBV12-4 to TRBJ1-5, with D possibly TRBD1 on 5 matching bases. The CDR3 loop spans 14 amino acids. CDR3 coding DNA: TGTGCCAGCAGTTTATTGGGGGGGAGGATGCTCCAGCTTTTT. Its translation: CASSLLGGRMLQLF.

At least ten counts were recorded for this clonotype. The rearrangement uses TRBV12-3 or TRBV12-4 and TRBJ1-5; D is uncertain. V gave up 3 bases and J gave up 0 bases, with 6 bases separating them. This CDR3 is built from 14 residues. CDR3 nucleotide sequence: TGTGCCAGCAGTTTCCGGCTTAGCAATCAGCCCCAGCATTTT. Its protein product is CASSFRLSNQPQHF.

This clonotype was observed a handful of times. The chain joins TRBV7-2 to TRBJ2-2, with D possibly being TRBD2 (5 bases). Deletions cut 3 bases from V and 1 base from J, with 6 bases between. Germline V gene data show CDR1 as SGHTA and CDR2 as FQGNSA. The CDR3 spans 14 residues. The CDR3 bases are TGTGCCAGCAGCTTCCGGGAGAACACCGGGGAGCTGTTTTTT. This sequence encodes CASSFRENTGELFF.

This clonotype was seen more than once but under ten times. The V call is TRBV4-3, the J call TRBJ2-1, with 9 positions matching TRBD2. Germline trimming cut 5 bases from V and 5 bases from J; bases unmatched to any gene: 10. This CDR3 contains 16 residues. Germline V gene lookup returns CDR1 LGHNA and CDR2 YSLEER. CDR3: CASSRNRLAVNNEQFF. CDR3 DNA: TGCGCCAGCAGCAGGAATAGACTAGCGGTTAACAATGAGCAGTTCTTC.